The 9 T cell receptor beta chains presented below share a single source sample, sequenced in a study of blood T cells in healthy people across ages. A second about 6 to 11 cycle PCR used barcoded and J-beta primers. TCRdb redid the calling of the 5' RACE reads with MiXCR, one entry per CDR3 protein. Among 720,000 or so distinct CDR3 sequences listed, 40% to 45% were seen once. Sample: blood. These receptor sequences come from a man older than 75 in good health.

V and J are TRBV11-2 and TRBJ1-4; no firm D call. Trimming left V 1 base short and J 3 bases short, with 15 bases between. The germline V gene encodes CDR1 SGHAT and CDR2 FQNNGV. CDR3 length equals 17 residues. The CDR3 sequence is CASSLAREEPANEKLFF. CDR3 nucleotides: TGTGCCAGCAGCTTAGCGAGGGAGGAACCGGCTAATGAAAAACTGTTTTTT.

This chain joins TRBV5-1 and TRBJ2-7, with TRBD2 matching over 7 bases. CDR1 is SGHRS and CDR2 is YFSETQ in the germline V gene. CDR3 length equals 17 residues. J gave up 0 bases and V 0 bases, and 9 bases lay outside the gene matches. This CDR3 reads CASSLGPSGGSSYEQYF. Here the CDR3 DNA reads TGCGCCAGCAGCTTGGGACCCTCGGGCGGGAGCTCCTACGAGCAGTACTTC.

This clonotype has at least ten counts. This chain uses TRBV7-2 with TRBJ2-1; TRBD1 aligns across 11 bases. V shed 5 bases and J 7 bases; nucleotides not matched to a gene: 10. Germline CDR1 and CDR2: SGHTA and FQGNSA. The CDR3 length is 16 residues. The CDR3 region has the DNA TGTGCCAGCAGCAGCCACCGGGACAGGGGGGTTAATGAGCAGTTCTTC. This codes for CASSSHRDRGVNEQFF.

This clonotype was found a few times. V usage is TRBV5-1 and J usage is TRBJ2-5; D remains unclear. Trimming pared 0 bases from V and 4 bases from J, leaving 13 bases between. The germline V gene encodes CDR1 SGHRS and CDR2 YFSETQ. There are 15 residues in the CDR3. The CDR3 DNA is TGCGCCAGCAGCTTGGCGGACGACGGAGTAGAGACCCAGTACTTC. Translated, it gives CASSLADDGVETQYF.

This chain uses TRBV9 with TRBJ1-2, with D possibly matching TRBD1 (5 bases). Per the germline V gene, CDR1 is SGDLS and CDR2 is YYNGEE. The CDR3 has 15 amino acids. Trimming took off 0 bases at V and 0 bases at J, with 9 bases between the two ends. CDR3 region: CASSVGQGPNYGYTF. The CDR3 nucleotides are TGTGCCAGCAGCGTAGGGCAGGGTCCTAACTATGGCTACACCTTC.

This clonotype was counted between two and nine times. A much larger clone is a single base away; this may be a read error. The chain combines TRBV5-1 with TRBJ2-7; the match to TRBD1 covers 9 bases. Trimming at V came to 4 bases and at J to 7 bases, leaving 6 bases not matched to a gene. CDR3 length: 13 residues. Germline V gene lookup returns CDR1 SGHRS and CDR2 YFSETQ. CDR3 region: CASSRTGDNEQYF. CDR3 DNA: TGCGCCAGCAGCCGGACAGGGGACAATGAGCAGTACTTC.

The gene calls are TRBV7-2 and TRBJ2-5; 9 nucleotides line up with TRBD1. In germline, CDR1 is SGHTA, CDR2 FQGNSA. The CDR3 length is 14 residues. With 5 bases clipped from V and 11 bases from J, the junction kept 12 bases outside the gene matches. In nucleotides, the CDR3 is TGTGCCAGCAGCCTTATGGGGACAGGGTGGGAGCAGTACTTC. It yields the protein CASSLMGTGWEQYF. The full variable domain, completed using reference TRBV7-2 and TRBJ2-5, is GAGVSQSPSNKVTEKGKDVELRCDPISGHTALYWYRQSLGQGLEFLIYFQGNSAPDKSGLPSDRFSAERTGGSVSTLTIQRTQQEDSAVYLCASSLMGTGWEQYFGPGTRLLVL.

CDR3 DNA sequence: TGTGCCAGCAGCCCCCCGGGACAGGGGGCGCAAGCTGAAGCTTTCTTT. Protein: CASSPPGQGAQAEAFF. The V and J genes are TRBV7-6 and TRBJ1-1; 12 positions match TRBD1. The V and J ends lost 5 bases and 6 bases, in that order; junction bases with no gene match: 10. Germline values: CDR1 SGHVS, CDR2 FNYEAQ. CDR3 size: 16 residues. The full variable domain, with the rest looked up from reference TRBV7-6 and TRBJ1-1, is GAGVSQSPRYKVTKRGQDVALRCDPISGHVSLYWYRQALGQGPEFLTYFNYEAQQDKSGLPNDRFSAERPEGSISTLTIQRTEQRDSAMYRCASSPPGQGAQAEAFFGQGTRLTVV.

Notes on this clonotype: Since a much larger clone is just one base distant, this may be a read error. This chain connects TRBV20-1 to TRBJ1-5; D is perhaps TRBD1 (6 bases). The CDR3 is 14 residues long. V was cut by 6 bases and J by 2 bases, with 14 bases left in between. CDR1 is DFQATT and CDR2 is SNEGSKA in the germline V gene (reference sequence). The CDR3 bases are TGCAGTGCGGTGACAGGAAAGGGCAATCAGCCCCAGCATTTT. Translated: CSAVTGKGNQPQHF.